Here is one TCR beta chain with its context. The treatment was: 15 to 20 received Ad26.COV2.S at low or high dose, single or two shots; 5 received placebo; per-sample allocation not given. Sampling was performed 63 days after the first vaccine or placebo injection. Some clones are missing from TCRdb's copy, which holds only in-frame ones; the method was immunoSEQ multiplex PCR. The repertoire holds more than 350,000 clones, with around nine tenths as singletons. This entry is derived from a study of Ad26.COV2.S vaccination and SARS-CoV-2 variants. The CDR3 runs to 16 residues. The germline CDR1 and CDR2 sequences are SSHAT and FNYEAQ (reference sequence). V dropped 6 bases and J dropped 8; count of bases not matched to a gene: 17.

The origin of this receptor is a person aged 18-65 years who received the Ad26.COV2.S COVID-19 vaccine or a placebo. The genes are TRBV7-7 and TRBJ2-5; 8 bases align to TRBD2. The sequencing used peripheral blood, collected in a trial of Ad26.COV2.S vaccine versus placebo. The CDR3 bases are TGTGCCAGCAGTTCCTTTGGGGTAGCGGGACCTTATACCCAGTACTTC. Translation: CASSSFGVAGPYTQYF. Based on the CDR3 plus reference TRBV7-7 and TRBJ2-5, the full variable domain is GAGVSQSPRYKVTKRGQDVTLRCDPISSHATLYWYQQALGQGPEFLTYFNYEAQPDKSGLPSDRFSAERPEGSISTLTIQRTEQRDSAMYRCASSSFGVAGPYTQYFGPGTRLLVL.